This T cell receptor beta chain stems from a study of blood T cells in healthy people across ages. There were healthy Caucasian individuals from Russia, aged roughly 6 to 100, serving as donors. The CDR3 is made up of 14 amino acids. Germline assignment: CDR1 LGHDT and CDR2 YNNKEL (reference sequence). Trimming shortened V by 8 bases and J by 2 bases, and 15 bases separated the two germline ends. Next came a second PCR, run for about 6 to 11 cycles, which used a sample-barcoded 5' primer along with a J-beta primer mix. TCRdb reprocessed the 5' RACE reads with MiXCR, giving one entry per CDR3 protein. The data contain about 1,800,000 distinct CDR3 sequences, approximately 28% of them singletons.

Input material: blood. The V gene is TRBV3-1, the J gene TRBJ2-5, with D tentatively TRBD2 (6 bases). This clonotype was sampled from a young woman in good health. The CDR3 coding sequence is TGTGCCAGCGAGGGGACTGATTGGCAAGAGACCCAGTACTTC. Protein sequence: CASEGTDWQETQYF.